These T cell receptor beta chains were read from a single sample in a study of Graves' ophthalmopathy and Graves' hyperthyroidism. A single record per CDR3 protein comes from TCRdb applying MiXCR to the multiplex PCR reads. The table has roughly 700,000 distinct CDR3 sequences, 40% seen once. The sequenced sample was peripheral blood. The receptors stem from an adult man with Graves' ophthalmopathy. Each CDR3 is given with its conserved first and last residue. The D gene is left open where the match is weak. Clone sizes are given selectively: once, few, many, or a class where the clone is expanded.

clone_size,cdr3_length,j_call,v_call,d_call,cdr3_nt,cdr3_aa
-,13,TRBJ1-1,TRBV12-3/TRBV12-4,-,TGTGCCAGCTCTGAGGGACCGAACACTGAAGCTTTCTTT,CASSEGPNTEAFF
many,15,TRBJ1-1,TRBV2,-,TGTGCCAGCAGTAAACGCAGGGGTATGAACACTGAAGCTTTCTTT,CASSKRRGMNTEAFF
few,14,TRBJ2-7,TRBV7-9,-,TGTGCCAGCAGCCAAGATGGACAGCACTACGAGCAGTACTTC,CASSQDGQHYEQYF
few,15,TRBJ1-5,TRBV25-1,-,TGTGCCAGCAGTTATCGGGCGGATAGCAATCAGCCCCAGCATTTT,CASSYRADSNQPQHF
few,17,TRBJ2-2,TRBV7-9,-,TGTGCCAGCAGCCGTGCTGGGGGATCCAGGAACACCGGGGAGCTGTTTTTT,CASSRAGGSRNTGELFF
many,11,TRBJ2-5,TRBV29-1,-,TGCAGCGTTGTCGTCGGAGAGACCCAGTACTTC,CSVVVGETQYF
few,15,TRBJ2-5,TRBV20-1,TRBD2,TGCAGTGCACCTCCGGGACTAGCGGGGGTAGGGACCCAGTACTTC,CSAPPGLAGVGTQYF
many,14,TRBJ1-4,TRBV7-6,-,TGTGCCAGCTCGCCGGGTGCCGCTAATGAAAAACTGTTTTTT,CASSPGAANEKLFF
-,14,TRBJ2-7,TRBV10-3,-,TGTGCCAGTTCACTTAGGGGCGAAGCCTACGAGCAGTACTTC,CASSLRGEAYEQYF
-,17,TRBJ2-5,TRBV5-5,TRBD1,TGTGCCAGCAGCTTGCTACAGGGGGTCTTTACCGGGGAGACCCAGTACTTC,CASSLLQGVFTGETQYF
-,15,TRBJ1-2,TRBV7-9,-,TGTGCCAGCAGCTTAGAGGGGAACCCTCGGCGGGGCTACACCTTC,CASSLEGNPRRGYTF
-,16,TRBJ1-1,TRBV7-3,-,TGTGCCAGCAGTTACTCGGCCAGGGCCATGAACACTGAAGCTTTCTTT,CASSYSARAMNTEAFF
-,15,TRBJ2-2,TRBV10-3,-,TGTGCCAGCAGTTACGTGGCAGTGAACACCGGGGAGCTGTTTTTT,CASSYVAVNTGELFF
-,13,TRBJ2-5,TRBV7-2,-,TGTGCCAGCAGCTTACATATCCAAGAGACCCAGTACTTC,CASSLHIQETQYF
few,15,TRBJ2-7,TRBV7-9,-,TGTGCCAGCAGCCCAAGCCGGGGACCCTCCTACGAGCAGTACTTC,CASSPSRGPSYEQYF
few,13,TRBJ1-3,TRBV10-3,-,TGTGCCAGCAGTTGGACCACTGGGACGGCCATATATTTT,CASSWTTGTAIYF